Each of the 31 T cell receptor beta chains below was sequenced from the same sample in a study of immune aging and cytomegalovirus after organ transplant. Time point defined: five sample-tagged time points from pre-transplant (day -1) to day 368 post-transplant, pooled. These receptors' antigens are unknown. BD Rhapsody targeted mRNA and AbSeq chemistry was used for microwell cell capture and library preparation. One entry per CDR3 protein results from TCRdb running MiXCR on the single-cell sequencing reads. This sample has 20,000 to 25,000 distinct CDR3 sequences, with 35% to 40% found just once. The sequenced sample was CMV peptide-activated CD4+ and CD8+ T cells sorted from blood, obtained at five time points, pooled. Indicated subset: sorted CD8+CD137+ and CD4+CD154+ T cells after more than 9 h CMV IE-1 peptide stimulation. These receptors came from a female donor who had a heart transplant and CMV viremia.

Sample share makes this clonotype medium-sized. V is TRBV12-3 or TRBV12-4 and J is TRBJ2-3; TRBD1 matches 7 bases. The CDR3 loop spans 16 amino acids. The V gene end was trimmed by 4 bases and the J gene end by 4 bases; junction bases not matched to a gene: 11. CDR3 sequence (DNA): TGTGCCAGCAGTTCCCCGACTGATCAGGGGGCAGATACGCAGTATTTT. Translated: CASSSPTDQGADTQYF.

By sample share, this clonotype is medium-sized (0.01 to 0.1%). The CDR3, as DNA: TGCGCCAGCAGCTCGAACTTGGCGAACACTGAAGCTTTCTTT. Protein sequence: CASSSNLANTEAFF. The chain uses TRBV5-1 and TRBJ1-1, with D uncertain. V dropped 3 bases and J dropped 1 base, with 10 bases sitting between them. The CDR3 is 14 residues long. The germline gives CDR1 SGHRS, CDR2 YFSETQ.

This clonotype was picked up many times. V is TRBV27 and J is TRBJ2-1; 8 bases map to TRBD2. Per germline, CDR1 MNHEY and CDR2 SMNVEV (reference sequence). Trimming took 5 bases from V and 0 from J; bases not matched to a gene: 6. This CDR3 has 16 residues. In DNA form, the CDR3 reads TGTGCCAGCAGTCGACTAGCGAGGGACTCCTACAATGAGCAGTTCTTC. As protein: CASSRLARDSYNEQFF.

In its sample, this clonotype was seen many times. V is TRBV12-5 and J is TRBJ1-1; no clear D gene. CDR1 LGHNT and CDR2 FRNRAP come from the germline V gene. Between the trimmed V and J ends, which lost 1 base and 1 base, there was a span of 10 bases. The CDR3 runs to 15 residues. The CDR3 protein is CASGLGPMTNTEAFF. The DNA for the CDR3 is TGTGCTAGTGGTTTGGGTCCGATGACGAACACTGAAGCTTTCTTT.

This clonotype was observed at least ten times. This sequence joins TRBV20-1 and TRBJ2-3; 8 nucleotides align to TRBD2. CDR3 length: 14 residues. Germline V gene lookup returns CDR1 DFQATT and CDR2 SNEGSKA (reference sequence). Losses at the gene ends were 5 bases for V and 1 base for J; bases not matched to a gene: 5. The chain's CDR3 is CSALTSGRTDTQYF. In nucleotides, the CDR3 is TGCAGTGCTCTTACTAGCGGACGCACAGATACGCAGTATTTT.

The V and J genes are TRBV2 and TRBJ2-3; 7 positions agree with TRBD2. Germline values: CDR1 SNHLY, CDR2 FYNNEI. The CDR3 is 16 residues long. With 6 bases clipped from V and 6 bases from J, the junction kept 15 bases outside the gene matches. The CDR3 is CASSSRRGRTQDTQYF. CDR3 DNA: TGTGCCAGCAGCTCAAGGCGGGGGAGAACACAGGATACGCAGTATTTT.

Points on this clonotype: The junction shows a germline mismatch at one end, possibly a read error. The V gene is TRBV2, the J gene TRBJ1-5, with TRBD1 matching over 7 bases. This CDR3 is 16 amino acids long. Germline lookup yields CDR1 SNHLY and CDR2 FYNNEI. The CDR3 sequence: CTSSQLDRRQNQPQRF. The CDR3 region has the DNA TGTACCAGCAGTCAATTGGACAGGCGCCAGAATCAGCCCCAGCGTTTT. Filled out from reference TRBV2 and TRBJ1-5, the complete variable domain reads EPEVTQTPSHQVTQMGQEVILRCVPISNHLYFYWYRQILGQKVEFLVSFYNNEISEKSEIFDDQFSVERPDGSNFTLKIRSTKLEDSAMYFCTSSQLDRRQNQPQRFGDGTRLSIL.

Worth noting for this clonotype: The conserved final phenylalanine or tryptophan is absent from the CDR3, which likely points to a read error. This CDR3 is CASSSGTSHDRATQYC. DNA of the CDR3: TGTGCCAGCAGTTCCGGGACTAGCCACGATCGAGCGACCCAGTACTGC. V usage is TRBV6-2 or TRBV6-3 and J usage is TRBJ2-5; 9 bases fit TRBD2. Germline V gene data show CDR1 as MNHEY and CDR2 as SVGEGT. This CDR3 has 16 amino acids. The J segment lost 7 bases and the V segment lost 4 bases, leaving 13 bases of the junction unmatched.

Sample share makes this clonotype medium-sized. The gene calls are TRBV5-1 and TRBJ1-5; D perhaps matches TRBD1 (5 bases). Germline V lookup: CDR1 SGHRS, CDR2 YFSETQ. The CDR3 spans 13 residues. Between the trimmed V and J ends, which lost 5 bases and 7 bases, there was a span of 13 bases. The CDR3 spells CASSEGPGQPQHF. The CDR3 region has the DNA TGCGCCAGCAGTGAGGGGCCAGGACAGCCCCAGCATTTT.

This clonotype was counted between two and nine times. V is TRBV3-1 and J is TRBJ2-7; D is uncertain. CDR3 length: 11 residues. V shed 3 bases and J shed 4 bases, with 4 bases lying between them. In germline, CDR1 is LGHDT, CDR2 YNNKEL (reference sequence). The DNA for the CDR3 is TGTGCCAGCAGCCAGTTGTACGAGCAGTACTTC. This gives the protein CASSQLYEQYF.

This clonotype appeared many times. CDR3 DNA sequence: TGTGCCAGCAGCTTAGGTCAAATTGACAGCCTGCTAGGAGATGAGCAGTTCTTC. This encodes CASSLGQIDSLLGDEQFF. This chain links TRBV7-6 with TRBJ2-1; D may be TRBD1 (5 bases). The germline CDR1 and CDR2 sequences are SGHVS and FNYEAQ. V gave up 1 base and J gave up 8 bases, with 24 bases separating them. The CDR3 sequence is 18 residues long.

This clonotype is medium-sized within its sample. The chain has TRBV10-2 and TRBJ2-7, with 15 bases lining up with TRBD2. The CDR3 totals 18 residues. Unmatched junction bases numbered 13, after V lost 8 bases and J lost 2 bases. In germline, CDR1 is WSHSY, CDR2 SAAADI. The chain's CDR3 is CASRTGLAGGTPTYEQYF. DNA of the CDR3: TGCGCCAGCCGAACTGGACTAGCGGGAGGGACGCCTACCTACGAGCAGTACTTC.

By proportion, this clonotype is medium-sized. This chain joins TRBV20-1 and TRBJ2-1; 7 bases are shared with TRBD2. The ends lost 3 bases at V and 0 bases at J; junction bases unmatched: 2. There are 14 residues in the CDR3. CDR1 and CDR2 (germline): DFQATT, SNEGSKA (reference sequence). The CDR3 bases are TGCAGTGCTAGCCTAGCGGACTCCTACAATGAGCAGTTCTTC. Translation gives CSASLADSYNEQFF.

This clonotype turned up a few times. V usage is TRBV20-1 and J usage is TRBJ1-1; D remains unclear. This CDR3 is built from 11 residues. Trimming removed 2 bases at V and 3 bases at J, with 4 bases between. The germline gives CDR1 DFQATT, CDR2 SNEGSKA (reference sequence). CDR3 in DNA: TGCAGTGCTAGAAAGGACACTGAAGCTTTCTTT. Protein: CSARKDTEAFF.

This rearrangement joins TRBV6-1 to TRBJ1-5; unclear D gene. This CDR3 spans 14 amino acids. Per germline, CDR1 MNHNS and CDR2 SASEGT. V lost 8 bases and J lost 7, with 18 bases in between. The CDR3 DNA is TGTGCCAGCGAGGAGGGTCGAGGTCGGCAGCCCCAGCATTTT. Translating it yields CASEEGRGRQPQHF.

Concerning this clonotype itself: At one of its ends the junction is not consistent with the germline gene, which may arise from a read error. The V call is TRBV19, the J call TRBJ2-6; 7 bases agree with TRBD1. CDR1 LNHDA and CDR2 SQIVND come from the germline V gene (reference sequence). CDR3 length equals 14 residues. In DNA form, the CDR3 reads TGTGCCAGTAGGACAGGGTCTGGGGCCAACGCCCTGACTTTC. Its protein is CASRTGSGANALTF.

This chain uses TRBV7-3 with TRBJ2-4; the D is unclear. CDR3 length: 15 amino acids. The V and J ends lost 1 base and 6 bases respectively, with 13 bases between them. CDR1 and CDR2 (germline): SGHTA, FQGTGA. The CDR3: CASSLSFGGANIQYF. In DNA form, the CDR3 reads TGTGCCAGCAGCTTAAGTTTCGGCGGAGCAAACATTCAGTACTTC.

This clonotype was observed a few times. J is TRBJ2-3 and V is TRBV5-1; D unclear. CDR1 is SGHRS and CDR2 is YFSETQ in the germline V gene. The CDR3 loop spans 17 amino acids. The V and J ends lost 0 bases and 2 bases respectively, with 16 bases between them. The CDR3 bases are TGCGCCAGCAGCTTGGCCTCCACCGCGGTCCTCACAGATACGCAGTATTTT. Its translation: CASSLASTAVLTDTQYF.

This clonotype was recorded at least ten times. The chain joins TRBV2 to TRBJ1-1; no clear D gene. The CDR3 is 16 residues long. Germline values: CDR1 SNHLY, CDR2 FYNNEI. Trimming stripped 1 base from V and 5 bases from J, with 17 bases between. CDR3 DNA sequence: TGTGCCAGCAGTGAAGGCAGGCAGGCCCTGGGGACTGAAGCTTTCTTT. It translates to CASSEGRQALGTEAFF. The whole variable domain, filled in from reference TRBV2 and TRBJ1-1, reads EPEVTQTPSHQVTQMGQEVILRCVPISNHLYFYWYRQILGQKVEFLVSFYNNEISEKSEIFDDQFSVERPDGSNFTLKIRSTKLEDSAMYFCASSEGRQALGTEAFFGQGTRLTVV.

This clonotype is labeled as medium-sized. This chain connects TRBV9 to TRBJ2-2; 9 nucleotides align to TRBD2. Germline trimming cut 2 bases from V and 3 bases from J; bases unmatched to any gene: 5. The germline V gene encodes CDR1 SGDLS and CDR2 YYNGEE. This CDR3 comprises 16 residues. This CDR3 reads CASSVGLASYTGELFF. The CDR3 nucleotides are TGTGCCAGCAGCGTGGGACTAGCCTCTTACACCGGGGAGCTGTTTTTT.

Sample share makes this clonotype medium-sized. The CDR3 sequence is CASSSTGTLSWNTEAFF. CDR3 bases: TGCGCCAGCAGCTCCACCGGGACGCTAAGTTGGAACACTGAAGCTTTCTTT. V usage is TRBV5-1 and J usage is TRBJ1-1; D may be TRBD1 (5 bases). The CDR3 has 17 residues. Trimming removed 3 bases from V and 1 base from J, with 19 bases in between. Looked up from germline, CDR1 is SGHRS and CDR2 is YFSETQ.

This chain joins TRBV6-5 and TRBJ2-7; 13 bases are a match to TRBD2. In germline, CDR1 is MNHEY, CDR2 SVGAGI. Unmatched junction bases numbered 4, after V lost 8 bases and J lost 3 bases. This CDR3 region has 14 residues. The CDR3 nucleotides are TGTGCCAGCGGCAGGACTAGCGGGAGCTACGAGCAGTACTTC. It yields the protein CASGRTSGSYEQYF.

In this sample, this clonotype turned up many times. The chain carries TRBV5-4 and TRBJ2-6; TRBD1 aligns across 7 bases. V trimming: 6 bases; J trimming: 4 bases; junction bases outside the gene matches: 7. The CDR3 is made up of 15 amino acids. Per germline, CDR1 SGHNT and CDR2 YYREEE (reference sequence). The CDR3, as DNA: TGTGCCAGCACCCAACAGGGGCTGGGGGCCAACGTCCTGACTTTC. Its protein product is CASTQQGLGANVLTF.

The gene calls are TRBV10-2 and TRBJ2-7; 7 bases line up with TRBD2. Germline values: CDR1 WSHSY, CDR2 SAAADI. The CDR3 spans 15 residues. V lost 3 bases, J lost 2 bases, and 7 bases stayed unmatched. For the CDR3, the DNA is TGCGCCAGCAGTGATAAGCGGGAACAGACCTACGAGCAGTACTTC. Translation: CASSDKREQTYEQYF.

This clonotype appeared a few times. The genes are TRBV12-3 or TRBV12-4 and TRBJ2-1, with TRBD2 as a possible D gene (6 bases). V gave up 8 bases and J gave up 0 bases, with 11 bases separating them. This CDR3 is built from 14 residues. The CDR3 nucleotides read TGTGCCAGCCGGGACTCGAGCTCCTACAATGAGCAGTTCTTC. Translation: CASRDSSSYNEQFF.

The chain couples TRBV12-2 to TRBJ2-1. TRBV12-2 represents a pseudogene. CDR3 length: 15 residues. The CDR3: CASRFPSEVYNEQFF. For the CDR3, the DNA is TGTGCAAGTCGCTTCCCCAGCGAGGTGTACAATGAGCAGTTCTTC.

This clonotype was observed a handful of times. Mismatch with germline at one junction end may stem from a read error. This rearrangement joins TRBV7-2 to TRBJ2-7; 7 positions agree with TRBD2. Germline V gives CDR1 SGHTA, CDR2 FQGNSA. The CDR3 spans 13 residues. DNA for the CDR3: TGTGCCACCAGCGGGGTTAGCTCCTACGAGCAGTACTTC. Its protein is CATSGVSSYEQYF.

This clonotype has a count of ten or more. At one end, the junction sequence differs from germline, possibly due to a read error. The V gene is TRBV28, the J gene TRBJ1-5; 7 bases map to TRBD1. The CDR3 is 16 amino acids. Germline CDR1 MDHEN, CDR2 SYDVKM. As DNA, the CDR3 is TGTTCCAGCAGTTTCCTAGAGGGGGCCCGCAATCAGCCCCAGCATTTT. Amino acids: CSSSFLEGARNQPQHF.

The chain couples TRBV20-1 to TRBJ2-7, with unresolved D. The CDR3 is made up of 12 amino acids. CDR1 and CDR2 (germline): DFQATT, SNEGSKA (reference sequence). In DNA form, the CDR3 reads TGCGGTGTTGAGCTGACGGACTACGAGCAGTACTTC. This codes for CGVELTDYEQYF.

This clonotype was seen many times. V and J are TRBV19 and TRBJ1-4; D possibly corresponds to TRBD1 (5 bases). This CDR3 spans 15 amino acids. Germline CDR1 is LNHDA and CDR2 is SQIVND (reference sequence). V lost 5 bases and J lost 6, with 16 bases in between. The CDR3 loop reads CASSGELWGDEKLFF. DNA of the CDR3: TGTGCCAGTAGTGGAGAACTTTGGGGGGATGAAAAACTGTTTTTT.

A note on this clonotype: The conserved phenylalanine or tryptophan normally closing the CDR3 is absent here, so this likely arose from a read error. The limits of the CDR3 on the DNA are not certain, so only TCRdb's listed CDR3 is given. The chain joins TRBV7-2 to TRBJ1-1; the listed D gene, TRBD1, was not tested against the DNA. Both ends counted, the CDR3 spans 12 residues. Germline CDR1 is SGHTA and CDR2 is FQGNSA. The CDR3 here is CASSFNRQGTFS.